Sequencing of this T cell receptor (beta chain) was carried out in a study of cytomegalovirus exposure and HLA in healthy donors. Study-wide findings and caveats: Among TCR sequences, most were rare, though some public TCRs appeared in many donors. The listing of 160 or so TCR beta chains classed them as cytomegalovirus-associated.

This clone was picked up one time. Its antigen is not identified. Produced via immunoSEQ multiplex PCR; TCRdb's table is partial and in-frame only. This table has 120,000 or so clones, approximately 89% appearing once. These donors were members of the approximately 120-subject validation cohort, a group separate from the approximately 670-subject first cohort. Germline assignment: CDR1 GTSNPN and CDR2 SVGIG (reference sequence). Trimming took 2 bases from V and 5 from J; bases not matched to a gene: 2. The CDR3 spans 15 residues. The genes are TRBV30 and TRBJ2-3, with 15 bases aligning to TRBD2. The sequencing input was PBMCs. The TCR sequence derives from a woman aged 18-30 years in good health and CMV-seronegative. The chain's CDR3 is CAWSRGLAGGDTQYF. In DNA, the CDR3 is TGTGCCTGGAGTAGGGGACTAGCGGGAGGAGATACGCAGTATTTT. The entire variable domain, with the rest obtained from reference TRBV30 and TRBJ2-3, is as follows: SQTIHQWPATLVQPVGSPLSLECTVEGTSNPNLYWYRQAAGRGLQLLFYSVGIGQISSEVPQNLSASRPQDRQFILSSKKLLLSDSGFYLCAWSRGLAGGDTQYFGPGTRLTVL.